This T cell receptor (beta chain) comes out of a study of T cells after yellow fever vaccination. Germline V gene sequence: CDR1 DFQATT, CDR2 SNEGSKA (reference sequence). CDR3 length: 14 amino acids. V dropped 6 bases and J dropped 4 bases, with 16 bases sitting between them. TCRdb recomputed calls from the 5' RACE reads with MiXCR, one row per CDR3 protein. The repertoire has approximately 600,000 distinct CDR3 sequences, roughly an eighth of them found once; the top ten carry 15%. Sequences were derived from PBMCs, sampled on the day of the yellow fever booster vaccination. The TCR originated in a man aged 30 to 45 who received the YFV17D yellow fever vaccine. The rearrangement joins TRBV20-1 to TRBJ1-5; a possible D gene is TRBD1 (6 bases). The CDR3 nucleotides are TGCAGTGCCTTAACGGGACACCGAAATCAGCCCCAGCATTTT. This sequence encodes CSALTGHRNQPQHF.